This TCR beta chain was captured by sequencing in a study of cytomegalovirus exposure and HLA in healthy donors. Findings and limits, study-wide: Versus the roughly 670-donor mean, an Asian-associated ancestry cluster reportedly showed fewer N-insertions in a later analysis. A classifier reportedly called cytomegalovirus status with high sensitivity and specificity.

Healthy people donating bone marrow made up the donors. Comments on this clone: As yet, its antigen is unknown.

The PCR ran on 60 Vbeta and 13 Jbeta primers. Original processing notes: An analysis that came later counted 73 million or so unique TCR beta chains, 10 million to 11 million shared. The table came from immunoSEQ multiplex PCR; TCRdb's copy has only in-frame clones and leaves some out. That table furnishes V, J and clone size, whereas the DNA furnished D and trimming. The sample lists about 120,000 clones; about 10% were seen once. Sequencing input: PBMCs. This TCR derives from a young woman in good health and CMV-seropositive.

Written as DNA, the CDR3 is TGTGCCAGCCGACAGGGGGGGAACTATGGCTACACCTTC. This sequence encodes CASRQGGNYGYTF. This rearrangement joins TRBV28 to TRBJ1-2; 9 positions agree with TRBD1. The germline V gene has CDR1 MDHEN and CDR2 SYDVKM. The CDR3 contains 13 residues. V shed 8 bases, J shed 2 bases, and the junction held 3 bases outside the gene matches.